The present T cell receptor (beta chain) was sequenced within a study of radiotherapy plus CTLA-4 blockade in lung cancer. Background on the study: Objective responses emerged in 15% to 20% of patients, and about 30% attained disease control.

Study observations and caveats: Early blood T cell clone dynamics reportedly forecast response best, with interferon-beta. An expansion of tumor-derived TCR clones occurred in blood after radiotherapy plus ipilimumab.

The assay was immunoSEQ multiplex PCR, and TCRdb's table has in-frame clones only and misses some. The table has some 66,000 clones, about four fifths seen once. Note on this clone: Its antigen is not identified.

CDR3 size: 16 residues. CDR1 and CDR2 from the germline V gene are SGHTA and FQGTGA. The ends lost 1 base at V and 5 bases at J; junction bases unmatched: 8. This receptor was identified in a human donor with non-small cell lung cancer who had a partial response to radiotherapy plus ipilimumab. V gene TRBV7-3 combines with J gene TRBJ2-3, with 8 bases aligning to TRBD1. This specimen was peripheral blood, taken from a patient treated with radiotherapy plus ipilimumab. The CDR3 reads CASSLRPGQGVDTQYF. DNA for the CDR3: TGTGCCAGCAGCTTAAGGCCCGGACAGGGCGTAGATACGCAGTATTTT.